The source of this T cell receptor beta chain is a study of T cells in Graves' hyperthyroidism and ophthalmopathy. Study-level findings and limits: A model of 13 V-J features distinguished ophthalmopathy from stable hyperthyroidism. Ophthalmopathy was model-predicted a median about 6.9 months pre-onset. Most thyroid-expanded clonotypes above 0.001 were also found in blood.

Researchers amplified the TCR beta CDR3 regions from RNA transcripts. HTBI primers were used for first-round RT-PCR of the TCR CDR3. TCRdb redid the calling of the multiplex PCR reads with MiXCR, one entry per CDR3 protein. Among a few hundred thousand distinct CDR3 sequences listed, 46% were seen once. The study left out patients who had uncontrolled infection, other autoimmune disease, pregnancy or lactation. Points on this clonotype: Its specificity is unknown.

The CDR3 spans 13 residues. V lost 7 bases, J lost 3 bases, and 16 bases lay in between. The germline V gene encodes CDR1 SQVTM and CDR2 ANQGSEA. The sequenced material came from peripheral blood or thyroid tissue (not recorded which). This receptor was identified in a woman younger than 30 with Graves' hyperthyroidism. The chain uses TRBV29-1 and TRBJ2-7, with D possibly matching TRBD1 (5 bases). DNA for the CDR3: TGCAGCGCTGCCGACAGCGCCAACTACGAGCAGTACTTC. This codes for CSAADSANYEQYF.